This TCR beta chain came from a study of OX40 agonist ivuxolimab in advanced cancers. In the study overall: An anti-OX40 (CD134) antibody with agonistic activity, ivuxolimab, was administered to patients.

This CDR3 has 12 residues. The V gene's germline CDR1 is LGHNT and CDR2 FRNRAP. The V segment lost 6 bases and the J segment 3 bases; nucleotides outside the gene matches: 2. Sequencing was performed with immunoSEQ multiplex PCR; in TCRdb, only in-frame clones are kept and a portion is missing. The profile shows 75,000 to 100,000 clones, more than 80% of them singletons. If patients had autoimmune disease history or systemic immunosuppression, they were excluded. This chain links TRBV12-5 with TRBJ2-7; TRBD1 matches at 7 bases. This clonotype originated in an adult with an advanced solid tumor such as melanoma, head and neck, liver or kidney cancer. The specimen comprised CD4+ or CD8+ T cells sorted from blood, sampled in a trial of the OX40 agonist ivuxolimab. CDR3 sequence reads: CASGTGFYEQYF. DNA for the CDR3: TGTGCTAGTGGGACAGGGTTCTACGAGCAGTACTTC.